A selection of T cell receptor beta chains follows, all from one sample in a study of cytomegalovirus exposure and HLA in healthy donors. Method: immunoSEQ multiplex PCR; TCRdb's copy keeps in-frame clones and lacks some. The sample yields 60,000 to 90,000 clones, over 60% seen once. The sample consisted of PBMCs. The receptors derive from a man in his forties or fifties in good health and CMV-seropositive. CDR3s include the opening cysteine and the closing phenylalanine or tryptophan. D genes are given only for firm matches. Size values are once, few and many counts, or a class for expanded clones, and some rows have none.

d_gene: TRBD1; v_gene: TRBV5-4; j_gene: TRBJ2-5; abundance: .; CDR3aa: CASSSMTGIQETQYF; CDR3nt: TGTGCCAGCAGCTCAATGACAGGGATTCAAGAGACCCAGTACTTC
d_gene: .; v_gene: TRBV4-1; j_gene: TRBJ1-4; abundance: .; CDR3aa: CASSLMGGNEKLFF; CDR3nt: TGCGCCAGCAGCCTGATGGGGGGTAATGAAAAACTGTTTTTT
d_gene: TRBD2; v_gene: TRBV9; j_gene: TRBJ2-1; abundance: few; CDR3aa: CASSVGGSGRAREQFF; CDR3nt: TGTGCCAGCAGCGTTGGGGGCAGCGGGAGGGCGCGGGAGCAGTTCTTC
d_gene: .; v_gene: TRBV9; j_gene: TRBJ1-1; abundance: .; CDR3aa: CASSVEGSLLNTEAFF; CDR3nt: TGTGCCAGCAGCGTGGAGGGCTCTCTCTTGAACACTGAAGCTTTCTTT
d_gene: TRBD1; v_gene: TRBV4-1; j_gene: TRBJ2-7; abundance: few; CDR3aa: CASSQAHDTGVQYF; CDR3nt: TGCGCCAGCAGCCAAGCCCATGACACAGGGGTCCAGTACTTC
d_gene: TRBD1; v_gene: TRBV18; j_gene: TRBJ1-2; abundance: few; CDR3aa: CASSPPSTGGYGYTF; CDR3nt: TGTGCCAGCTCACCACCTAGCACAGGGGGTTATGGCTACACCTTC
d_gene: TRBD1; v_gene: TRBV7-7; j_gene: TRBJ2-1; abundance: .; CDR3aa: CASSLGTGPYNEQFF; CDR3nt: TGTGCTAGCAGCTTAGGGACAGGGCCCTACAATGAGCAGTTCTTC
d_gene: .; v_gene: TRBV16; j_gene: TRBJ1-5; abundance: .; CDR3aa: CASSQSDGGQPQHF; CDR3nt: TGTGCCAGCAGCCAATCTGACGGCGGACAGCCCCAGCATTTT
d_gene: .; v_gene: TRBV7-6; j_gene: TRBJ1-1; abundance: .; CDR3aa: CASSSGGGREDTEAFF; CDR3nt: TGTGCCAGCAGCTCAGGCGGAGGTAGGGAGGACACTGAAGCTTTCTTT
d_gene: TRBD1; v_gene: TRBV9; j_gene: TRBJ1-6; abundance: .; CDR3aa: CASSVVGQSNSPLHF; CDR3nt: TGTGCCAGCAGCGTAGTGGGACAGAGTAATTCACCCCTCCACTTT
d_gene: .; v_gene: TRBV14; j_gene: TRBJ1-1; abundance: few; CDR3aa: CASSQYSGSTEAFF; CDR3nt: TGTGCCAGCAGCCAATATTCTGGGAGCACTGAAGCTTTCTTT
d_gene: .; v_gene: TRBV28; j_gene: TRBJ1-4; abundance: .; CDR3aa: CASSAGNNEKLFF; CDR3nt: TGTGCCAGCAGTGCGGGCAATAATGAAAAACTGTTTTTT
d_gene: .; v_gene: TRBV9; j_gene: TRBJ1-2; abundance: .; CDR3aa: CASSAGPSNYGYTF; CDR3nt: TGTGCCAGCAGCGCAGGGCCTTCTAACTATGGCTACACCTTC
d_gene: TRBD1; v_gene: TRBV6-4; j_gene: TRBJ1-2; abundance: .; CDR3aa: CASRPTGGGGYGYTF; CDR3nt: TGTGCCAGCAGGCCGACAGGGGGCGGCGGCTATGGCTACACCTTC
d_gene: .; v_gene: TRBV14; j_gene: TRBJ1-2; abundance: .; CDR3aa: CASSKDRYYGYTF; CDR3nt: TGTGCCAGCAGCAAGGACAGATACTATGGCTACACCTTC
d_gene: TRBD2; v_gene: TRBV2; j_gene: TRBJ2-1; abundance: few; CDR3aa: CASSDMGLGNNEQFF; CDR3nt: TGTGCCAGCAGTGATATGGGACTAGGGAACAATGAGCAGTTCTTC
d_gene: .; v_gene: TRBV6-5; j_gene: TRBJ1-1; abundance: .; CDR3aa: CASRPGVGGAEAFF; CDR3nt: TGTGCCAGCAGGCCCGGGGTGGGGGGGGCTGAAGCTTTCTTT
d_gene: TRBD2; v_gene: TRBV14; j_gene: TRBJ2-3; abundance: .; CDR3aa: CASSQVFGLAGGLLGTDTQYF; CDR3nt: TGTGCCAGCAGCCAAGTTTTCGGGCTAGCGGGGGGCCTTTTGGGCACAGATACGCAGTATTTT
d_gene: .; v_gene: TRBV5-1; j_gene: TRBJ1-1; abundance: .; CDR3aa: CASSPGAFREGTEAFF; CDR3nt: TGCGCCAGCAGCCCTGGAGCGTTTCGGGAGGGCACTGAAGCTTTCTTT
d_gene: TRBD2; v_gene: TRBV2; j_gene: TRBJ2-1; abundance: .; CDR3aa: CAIPGPAGGGNEQFF; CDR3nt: TGTGCCATACCTGGCCCAGCGGGAGGCGGGAATGAGCAGTTCTTC
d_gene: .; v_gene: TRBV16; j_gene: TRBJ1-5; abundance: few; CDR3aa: CASMGPNQPQHF; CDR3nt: TGTGCCAGCATGGGGCCCAATCAGCCCCAGCATTTT
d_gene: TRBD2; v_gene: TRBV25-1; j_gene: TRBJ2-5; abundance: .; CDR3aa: CASSEWSGGLQETQYF; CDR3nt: TGTGCCAGCAGTGAATGGTCGGGGGGGCTCCAAGAGACCCAGTACTTC
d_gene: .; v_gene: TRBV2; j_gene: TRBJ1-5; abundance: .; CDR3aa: CASRPGQSNQPQHF; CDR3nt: TGTGCCAGCAGACCCGGACAAAGCAATCAGCCCCAGCATTTT
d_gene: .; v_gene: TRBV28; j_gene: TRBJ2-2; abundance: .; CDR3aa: CASDGSTGELFF; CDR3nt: TGTGCCAGCGACGGGAGCACCGGGGAGCTGTTTTTT
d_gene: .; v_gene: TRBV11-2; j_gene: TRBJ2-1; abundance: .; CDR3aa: CASSSGLFGPIGGEQFF; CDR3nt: TGTGCCAGCAGCTCGGGACTGTTCGGCCCAATAGGTGGTGAGCAGTTCTTC
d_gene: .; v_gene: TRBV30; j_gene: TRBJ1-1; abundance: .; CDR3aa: CAWRRDPGRGTEAFF; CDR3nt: TGTGCCTGGAGGCGGGACCCAGGGCGAGGCACTGAAGCTTTCTTT
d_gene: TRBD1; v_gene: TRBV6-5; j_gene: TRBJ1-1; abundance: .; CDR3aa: CASSYLGTGVNTEAFF; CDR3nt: TGTGCCAGCAGTTACTTAGGGACAGGGGTGAACACTGAAGCTTTCTTT
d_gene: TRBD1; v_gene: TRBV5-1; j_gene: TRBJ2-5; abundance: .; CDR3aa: CASSLDRGQETQYF; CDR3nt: TGCGCCAGCAGCTTAGACAGGGGCCAAGAGACCCAGTACTTC
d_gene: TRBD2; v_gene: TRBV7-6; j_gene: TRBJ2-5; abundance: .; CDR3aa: CASSLGAGANQETQYF; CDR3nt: TGTGCCAGCAGCTTAGGGGCGGGAGCGAACCAAGAGACCCAGTACTTC
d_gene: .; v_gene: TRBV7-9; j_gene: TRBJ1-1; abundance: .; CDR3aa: CASSRQIMNTEAFF; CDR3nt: TGTGCCAGCAGCCGACAGATTATGAACACTGAAGCTTTCTTT
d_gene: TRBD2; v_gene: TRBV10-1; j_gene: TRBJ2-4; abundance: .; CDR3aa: CASSERGLAGGPSSFLAKNIQYF; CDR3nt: TGCGCCAGCAGTGAACGGGGACTAGCGGGAGGGCCTTCTTCTTTTTTAGCCAAAAACATTCAGTACTTC
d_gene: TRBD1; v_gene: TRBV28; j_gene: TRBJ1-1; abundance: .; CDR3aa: CASSVGRGRTEAFF; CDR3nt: TGTGCCAGCAGTGTCGGTAGGGGGCGGACTGAAGCTTTCTTT
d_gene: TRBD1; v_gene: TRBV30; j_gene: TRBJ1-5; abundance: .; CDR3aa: CAWSGGQGNQPQHF; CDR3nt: TGTGCCTGGAGTGGAGGACAGGGGAATCAGCCCCAGCATTTT
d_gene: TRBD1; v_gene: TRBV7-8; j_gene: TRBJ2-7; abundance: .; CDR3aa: CASSPAGTGHNEQYF; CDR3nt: TGTGCCAGCAGCCCGGCGGGGACAGGACATAACGAGCAGTACTTC
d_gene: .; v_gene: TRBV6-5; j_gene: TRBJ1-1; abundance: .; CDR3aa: CASSYSISGAARAFF; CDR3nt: TGTGCCAGCAGTTACTCGATTTCAGGGGCAGCGAGAGCTTTCTTT
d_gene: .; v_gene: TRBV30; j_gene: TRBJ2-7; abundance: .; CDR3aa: CAWSFGQRPRKYF; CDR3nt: TGTGCCTGGAGTTTCGGACAGCGGCCTAGAAAGTACTTC
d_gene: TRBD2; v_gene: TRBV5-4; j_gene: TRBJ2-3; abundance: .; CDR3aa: CASSFGLAGGDTQYF; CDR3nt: TGTGCCAGCAGCTTTGGACTAGCGGGGGGGGATACGCAGTATTTT
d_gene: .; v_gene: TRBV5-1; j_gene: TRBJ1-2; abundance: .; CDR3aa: CASSPGEGYGYGYTF; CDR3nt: TGCGCCAGCAGCCCCGGAGAGGGATACGGCTATGGCTACACCTTC
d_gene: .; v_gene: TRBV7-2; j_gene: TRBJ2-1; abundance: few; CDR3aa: CASSLGQYNEQFF; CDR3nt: TGTGCCAGCAGCTTAGGTCAGTACAATGAGCAGTTCTTC
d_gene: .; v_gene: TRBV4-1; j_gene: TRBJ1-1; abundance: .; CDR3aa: CASSHETLPGTEAFF; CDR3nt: TGCGCCAGCAGCCATGAAACACTCCCGGGGACTGAAGCTTTCTTT
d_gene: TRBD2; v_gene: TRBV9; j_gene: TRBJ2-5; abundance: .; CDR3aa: CASSVALAGDQETQYF; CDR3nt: TGTGCCAGCAGCGTAGCTCTAGCGGGGGACCAAGAGACCCAGTACTTC
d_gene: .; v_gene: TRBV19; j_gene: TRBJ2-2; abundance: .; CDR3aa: CASLAGPTTSTPNTGELFF; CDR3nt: TGTGCCAGCCTGGCGGGGCCTACGACCTCCACGCCGAACACCGGGGAGCTGTTTTTT
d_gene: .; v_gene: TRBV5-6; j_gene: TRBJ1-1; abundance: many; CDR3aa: CASSQRFGPENTEAFF; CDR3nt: TGTGCCAGCAGCCAGCGGTTTGGGCCGGAGAACACTGAAGCTTTCTTT
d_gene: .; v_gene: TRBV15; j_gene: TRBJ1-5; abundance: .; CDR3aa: CATSARRGNQPQHF; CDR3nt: TGTGCCACCAGCGCGAGAAGGGGTAATCAGCCCCAGCATTTT
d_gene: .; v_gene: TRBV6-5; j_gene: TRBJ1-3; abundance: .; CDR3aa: CASSYEKGVRNTIYF; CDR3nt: TGTGCCAGCAGTTACGAGAAGGGGGTTAGGAACACCATATATTTT
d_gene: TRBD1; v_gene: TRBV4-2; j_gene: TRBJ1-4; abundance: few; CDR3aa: CASSQDRGGEKLFF; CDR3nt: TGTGCCAGCAGCCAGGACAGGGGTGGAGAAAAACTGTTTTTT
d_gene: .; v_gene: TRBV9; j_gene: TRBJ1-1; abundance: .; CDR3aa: CASSVVWEQQRNTEAFF; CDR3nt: TGTGCCAGCAGCGTAGTTTGGGAGCAACAACGGAACACTGAAGCTTTCTTT
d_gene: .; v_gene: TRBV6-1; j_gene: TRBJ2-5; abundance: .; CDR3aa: CASSPFDRPKETQYF; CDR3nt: TGTGCCAGCAGTCCCTTCGACAGGCCCAAAGAGACCCAGTACTTC
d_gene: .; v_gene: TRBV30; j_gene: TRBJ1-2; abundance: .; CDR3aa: CAWRPGGHGYTF; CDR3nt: TGTGCCTGGAGGCCGGGAGGCCATGGCTACACCTTC
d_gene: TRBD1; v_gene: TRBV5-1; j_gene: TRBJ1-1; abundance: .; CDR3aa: CASSFGQGLGTEAFF; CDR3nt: TGCGCCAGCAGCTTCGGACAGGGTTTGGGCACTGAAGCTTTCTTT
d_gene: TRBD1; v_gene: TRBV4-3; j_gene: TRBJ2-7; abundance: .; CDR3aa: CASSQGTGGSYEQYF; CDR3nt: TGCGCCAGCAGCCAAGGGACAGGGGGCTCCTACGAGCAGTACTTC
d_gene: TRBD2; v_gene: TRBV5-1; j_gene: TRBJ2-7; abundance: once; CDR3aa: CASSPTERGEQYF; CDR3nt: TGCGCCAGCAGTCCCACTGAGCGGGGCGAGCAGTACTTC
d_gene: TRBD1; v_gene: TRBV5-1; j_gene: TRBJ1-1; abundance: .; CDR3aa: CASSFQGARGTEAFF; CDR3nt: TGCGCCAGCAGCTTCCAGGGGGCGCGTGGAACTGAAGCTTTCTTT